Described below is a single T cell receptor (beta chain) sequence and its context. The data belong to a study of blood T cell repertoires in COVID-19. Study at large: Acute and convalescent COVID-19 specimens originated in the United States, Italy and Spain.

In the authors' workflow: Estimation of nucleated cell counts relied on the amplification of reference gene primers. TCRdb's table, derived via immunoSEQ multiplex PCR, lists solely in-frame clones and lacks some. The V and J calls and clone size were taken over from that table, and D and trimming were inferred from the DNA. The sample holds approximately 200,000 clones; 80% to 90% are singletons and the top ten take around 4%. Adults between roughly 18 and 90 years of age took part from 20 to 25 US areas. Categorization into cohorts depended on clinical history that participants reported. V shed 5 bases, J shed 7 bases, and the junction held 5 bases outside the gene matches. The CDR3 extends over 14 amino acids. Germline lookup yields CDR1 MNHEY and CDR2 SMNVEV (reference sequence).

The V call is TRBV27, the J call TRBJ1-6; 7 bases match TRBD1. Material for sequencing was PBMCs or T cells enriched from blood (not recorded which). This receptor was obtained from a young woman who had been exposed to COVID-19. CDR3 amino acids: CASSPTGANSPLHF. In DNA, the CDR3 is TGTGCCAGCAGTCCTACAGGGGCCAATTCACCCCTCCACTTT.